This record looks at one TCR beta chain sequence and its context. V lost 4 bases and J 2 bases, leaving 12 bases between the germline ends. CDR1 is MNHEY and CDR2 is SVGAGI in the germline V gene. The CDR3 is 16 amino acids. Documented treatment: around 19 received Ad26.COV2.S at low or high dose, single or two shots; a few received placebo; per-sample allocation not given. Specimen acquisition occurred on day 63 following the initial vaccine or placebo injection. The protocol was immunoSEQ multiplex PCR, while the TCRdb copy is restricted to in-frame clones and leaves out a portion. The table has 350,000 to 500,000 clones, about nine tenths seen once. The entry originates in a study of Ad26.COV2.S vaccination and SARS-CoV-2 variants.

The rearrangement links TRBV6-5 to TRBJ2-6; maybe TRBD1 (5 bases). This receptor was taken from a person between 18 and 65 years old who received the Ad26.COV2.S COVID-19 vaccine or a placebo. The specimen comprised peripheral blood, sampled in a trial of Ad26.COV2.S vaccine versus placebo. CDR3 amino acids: CASSFKWTTGANVLTF. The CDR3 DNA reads TGTGCCAGCAGTTTCAAGTGGACAACTGGGGCCAACGTCCTGACTTTC.